This entry describes one T cell receptor (beta chain). Expressed TCRB transcripts were sequenced, since all the RNA that had been isolated was reverse transcribed. TCRdb keeps only in-frame clones here, not all; method: immunoSEQ multiplex PCR. The sample yields almost 250,000 clones, 14% seen once. These data originate in a study of beta chain features in type 1 diabetes. Between the trimmed V and J ends, which lost 5 bases and 8 bases, there was a span of 18 bases. The CDR3 is 14 amino acids. Germline CDR1 is MNHEY and CDR2 is SVGAGI. The authors took one heparinised blood draw, averaging about 120 mL, from each donor.

The sequencing input was naive CD4+ T cells from blood. This chain joins TRBV6-5 and TRBJ1-1; perhaps TRBD1 as D (6 bases). This clonotype was obtained from a woman in her forties in good health. The CDR3, as DNA: TGTGCCAGCAGTAACCCCGCGGACAGTACAGAAGCTTTCTTT. As protein: CASSNPADSTEAFF.